The 15 T cell receptor beta chains below all came from one sample that was sequenced in a study of T cell changes during pregnancy in multiple sclerosis. Clones were read by immunoSEQ multiplex PCR, and TCRdb kept only the in-frame ones, dropping some. In the table there are 40,000 to 60,000 clones, approximately 90% of which are singletons. The input for sequencing was CD8+ T cells from peripheral blood mononuclear cells, taken in the second trimester of pregnancy. All receptors derive from a female donor with multiple sclerosis, enrolled in a pregnancy study.

The chain employs TRBV5-5 and TRBJ1-2; 10 positions match TRBD1. With V trimmed by 6 bases and J by 7 bases, 12 bases remained unmatched. This CDR3 region has 15 residues. Germline-derived CDR1 and CDR2 are SGHKS and YYEKEE (reference sequence). The CDR3 sequence: CASIRLTGGEGGYTF. CDR3 DNA: TGTGCCAGCATCCGGTTGACAGGGGGCGAAGGTGGCTACACCTTC.

This sequence joins TRBV11-2 and TRBJ1-6, with D possibly matching TRBD1 (5 bases). This CDR3 contains 14 residues. V lost 3 bases, J lost 7 bases, and 10 bases lay in between. Germline V gives CDR1 SGHAT, CDR2 FQNNGV. CDR3 sequence reads: CASSFGGGNSPLHF. CDR3 nucleotides: TGTGCCAGCAGCTTCGGGGGAGGCAATTCACCCCTCCACTTT.

The CDR3 coding sequence is TGTGCCACCAGCACAGGACAGCGCAATCAGCCCCAGCATTTT. This translates into CATSTGQRNQPQHF. The chain is built from TRBV15 and TRBJ1-5, with a tentative D call TRBD1 (6 bases). Per the germline V gene, CDR1 is LNHNV and CDR2 is YYDKDF (reference sequence). The CDR3 contains 14 residues. V was cut by 4 bases and J by 2 bases, with 9 bases left in between.

V usage is TRBV6-6 and J usage is TRBJ1-4; possible D gene TRBD1, 6 bases. The length of the CDR3 is 12 residues. The V gene's germline CDR1 is MNHNY and CDR2 SVGAGI (reference sequence). Trimming removed 8 bases from V and 8 bases from J, with 12 bases in between. This CDR3 is CASSTGYEKLFF. Written as DNA, the CDR3 is TGTGCCAGCTCGACAGGCTACGAAAAACTGTTTTTT.

This clone was recorded a few times. V gene TRBV4-1 combines with J gene TRBJ1-6; weak D call: TRBD1 (6 bases). The CDR3 extends over 15 amino acids. In germline, CDR1 is MGHRA, CDR2 YSYEKL. V was clipped by 0 bases and J by 7 bases, with 10 bases between them. The CDR3 loop reads CASSQEQGINSPLHF. The CDR3 coding sequence is TGCGCCAGCAGCCAAGAGCAGGGGATAAATTCACCCCTCCACTTT.

A single count supports this clone. V is TRBV27 and J is TRBJ2-6; 7 nucleotides match TRBD1. The CDR3 covers 17 residues. V gave up 2 bases and J gave up 2 bases; unmatched junction bases: 6. The germline gives CDR1 MNHEY, CDR2 SMNVEV (reference sequence). The CDR3 protein is CASSLDRELTGANVLTF. For the CDR3, the DNA is TGTGCCAGCAGTTTAGACAGGGAGTTGACTGGGGCCAACGTCCTGACTTTC.

This sequence joins TRBV7-2 and TRBJ2-1; the D gene is possibly TRBD2 (7 bases). The CDR3 runs to 13 residues. The ends were cut back, 7 bases at V and 10 bases at J, with 17 bases in the middle. CDR1 and CDR2 from the germline V gene are SGHTA and FQGNSA. The CDR3 loop reads CASTLGGGPEQFF. The CDR3 DNA is TGTGCCAGCACCCTTGGGGGGGGCCCCGAGCAGTTCTTC.

V is TRBV4-3 and J is TRBJ2-1; D uncertain. This CDR3 contains 15 residues. Looked up from germline, CDR1 is LGHNA and CDR2 is YSLEER. V gave up 2 bases and J gave up 0 bases, with 8 bases separating them. The CDR3: CASSQQSSSYNEQFF. The CDR3 coding sequence is TGCGCCAGCAGCCAACAGTCAAGCTCCTACAATGAGCAGTTCTTC.

V gene TRBV27 combines with J gene TRBJ1-5, with D possibly matching TRBD1 (6 bases). There are 14 residues in the CDR3. CDR1 is MNHEY and CDR2 is SMNVEV in the germline V gene (reference sequence). The V end was cut by 5 bases, the J end by 6 bases, with 14 bases between. CDR3 DNA: TGTGCCAGCAGTCCCGGACAGTACAGTCAGCCCCAGCATTTT. This encodes CASSPGQYSQPQHF.

The chain combines TRBV7-9 with TRBJ2-3, with 11 bases fitting TRBD2. V shed 4 bases and J 2 bases; nucleotides not matched to a gene: 5. Germline V lookup: CDR1 SEHNR, CDR2 FQNEAQ (reference sequence). The CDR3 has 16 residues. For the CDR3, the DNA is TGTGCCAGCAGCTCTTTACTAGCGGGGGTCACAGATACGCAGTATTTT. As protein: CASSSLLAGVTDTQYF.

The chain combines TRBV7-3 with TRBJ2-7, with 10 bases fitting TRBD2. The junction had 6 bases not matched to a gene; V was cut back by 5 bases and J by 2 bases. The CDR3 spans 15 residues. Germline-derived CDR1 and CDR2 are SGHTA and FQGTGA. The CDR3 DNA reads as TGTGCCAGCAGCCCTCTAGCGGGGGCCGCCTACGAGCAGTACTTC. Its translation: CASSPLAGAAYEQYF.

CDR3: CASSPGTDNTEAFF. The CDR3 bases are TGTGCCAGCAGCCCCGGGACAGATAACACTGAAGCTTTCTTT. V usage is TRBV9 and J usage is TRBJ1-1; 7 nucleotides match TRBD1. Trimming took 4 bases from V and 2 from J; bases not matched to a gene: 5. This CDR3 is 14 amino acids long. Germline V gene lookup returns CDR1 SGDLS and CDR2 YYNGEE.

V gene TRBV14 combines with J gene TRBJ2-7; possibly TRBD1 for D (6 bases). From germline, CDR1 is SGHDN and CDR2 FVKESK. The ends were cut back, 3 bases at V and 0 bases at J, with 15 bases in the middle. This CDR3 contains 16 residues. CDR3 sequence (DNA): TGTGCCAGCAGCCAGACCCGGACAGCCGACTCCTACGAGCAGTACTTC. Translating it yields CASSQTRTADSYEQYF. Variable domain in full (rest from reference TRBV14 and TRBJ2-7): EAGVTQFPSHSVIEKGQTVTLRCDPISGHDNLYWYRRVMGKEIKFLLHFVKESKQDESGMPNNRFLAERTGGTYSTLKVQPAELEDSGVYFCASSQTRTADSYEQYFGPGTRLTVT.

The chain couples TRBV4-2 to TRBJ2-1; 11 positions match TRBD2. With V trimmed by 2 bases and J by 4 bases, 10 bases remained unmatched. Germline V gene lookup returns CDR1 LGHNA and CDR2 YNFKEQ. The CDR3 loop spans 18 amino acids. The chain's CDR3 is CASSQSPTLAGGYNEQFF. DNA of the CDR3: TGTGCCAGCAGCCAATCCCCGACCTTAGCGGGGGGGTACAATGAGCAGTTCTTC.

This chain joins TRBV29-1 and TRBJ1-2; TRBD1 matches 7 bases. Germline CDR1 reads SQVTM; CDR2 reads ANQGSEA. The trim removed 4 bases at V and 10 bases at J, leaving 6 bases unmatched. CDR3 length: 11 residues. The chain's CDR3 is CSVGRQGVYTF. As DNA, the CDR3 is TGCAGCGTTGGGAGACAGGGCGTCTACACCTTC.